The 25 T cell receptor beta chains below all came from one sample that was sequenced in a study of cytomegalovirus exposure and HLA in healthy donors. PCR amplification relied on 60 Vbeta primers (plus 13 Jbeta primers). Assay: immunoSEQ multiplex PCR; the TCRdb copy retains only in-frame clones and omits some. The table includes about 300,000 clones, roughly 89% detected once. Source material: PBMCs. Receptors originate from a man aged 40-49 years in good health and CMV-seropositive.

The genes are TRBV27 and TRBJ1-2; 7 positions match TRBD1. CDR3 length: 14 residues. Trimming took 4 bases from V and 7 from J; bases not matched to a gene: 9. The germline gives CDR1 MNHEY, CDR2 SMNVEV (reference sequence). DNA for the CDR3: TGTGCCAGCAGTTCCCCCCGACAGGGAACTGGCTACACCTTC. Amino acids: CASSSPRQGTGYTF.

This clone was observed a few times. This CDR3 is CASSLEPWEQYF. In nucleotides, the CDR3 is TGCGCCAGCAGCTTGGAGCCGTGGGAGCAGTACTTC. The rearrangement links TRBV5-1 to TRBJ2-7; D unresolved. The germline CDR1 and CDR2 sequences are SGHRS and YFSETQ. V lost 0 bases and J 7 bases, leaving 8 bases between the germline ends. This CDR3 comprises 12 residues.

This chain links TRBV2 with TRBJ2-7, with D hard to call. The CDR3 has 13 amino acids. The germline V gene has CDR1 SNHLY and CDR2 FYNNEI. V gave up 4 bases and J gave up 3 bases, with 10 bases separating them. CDR3 sequence (DNA): TGTGCCAGCAGTGCTTCAGGCCTCTACGAGCAGTACTTC. Amino acid sequence: CASSASGLYEQYF.

The gene calls are TRBV11-2 and TRBJ1-1; 7 nucleotides match TRBD1. CDR3 length equals 16 residues. CDR1 SGHAT and CDR2 FQNNGV come from the germline V gene. V shed 5 bases, J shed 1 base, and the junction held 10 bases outside the gene matches. The CDR3 loop reads CASSPTWTGGNTEAFF. The CDR3 region has the DNA TGTGCCAGCAGCCCCACCTGGACAGGAGGGAACACTGAAGCTTTCTTT.

The chain carries TRBV5-1 and TRBJ2-3, with a tentative D call TRBD1 (6 bases). Germline loops: CDR1 SGHRS, CDR2 YFSETQ. This CDR3 has 14 residues. V was trimmed by 4 bases and J by 5 bases, leaving 14 bases between them. The CDR3 spells CASSPGAGIDTQYF. In DNA, the CDR3 is TGCGCCAGCAGCCCAGGGGCCGGTATAGATACGCAGTATTTT.

This clone occurred a few times. This chain uses TRBV4-2 with TRBJ1-1; D remains unclear. V shed 1 base and J shed 0 bases, with 9 bases lying between them. CDR1 LGHNA and CDR2 YNFKEQ come from the germline V gene. The CDR3 contains 15 residues. The chain's CDR3 is CASSQVGLMNTEAFF. For the CDR3, the DNA is TGTGCCAGCAGCCAAGTCGGACTGATGAACACTGAAGCTTTCTTT.

J is TRBJ2-2 and V is TRBV4-3, with TRBD2 matching over 8 bases. V lost 0 bases, J lost 0 bases, and 3 bases stayed unmatched. CDR1 is LGHNA and CDR2 is YSLEER in the germline V gene. This CDR3 contains 17 residues. CDR3: CASSQDREGSNTGELFF. The CDR3 nucleotides read TGCGCCAGCAGCCAAGATCGGGAGGGGTCGAACACCGGGGAGCTGTTTTTT.

This clone has a handful of counts. The chain recombines TRBV5-6 with TRBJ1-2; D is ambiguous. This CDR3 contains 14 residues. V dropped 1 base and J dropped 0 bases, with 7 bases sitting between them. The germline V gene has CDR1 SGHDT and CDR2 YYEEEE. CDR3 protein: CASSLLSANYGYTF. DNA for the CDR3: TGTGCCAGCAGCTTGCTCAGCGCTAACTATGGCTACACCTTC.

This rearrangement joins TRBV10-3 to TRBJ2-3; D is ambiguous. The length of the CDR3 is 13 residues. Germline lookup yields CDR1 ENHRY and CDR2 SYGVKD. Trimming took off 6 bases at V and 2 bases at J, with 9 bases between the two ends. Written as DNA, the CDR3 is TGTGCCATCAGGAGCCCGGTCACAGATACGCAGTATTTT. Amino acid sequence: CAIRSPVTDTQYF.

The CDR3 here is CASNTGLDNEQFF. CDR3 in DNA: TGTGCCAGTAATACGGGACTCGACAATGAGCAGTTCTTC. V is TRBV19 and J is TRBJ2-1; possibly TRBD2 for D (6 bases). The germline V gene has CDR1 LNHDA and CDR2 SQIVND (reference sequence). Trimming shortened V by 7 bases and J by 5 bases, and 12 bases separated the two germline ends. CDR3 length: 13 residues.

This clone was found once. The chain carries TRBV10-3 and TRBJ1-3; TRBD1 aligns across 8 bases. J lost 2 bases, V lost 6 bases, and 3 bases had no gene match. The CDR3 consists of 14 residues. Germline CDR1 ENHRY, CDR2 SYGVKD. The CDR3 nucleotides read TGTGCCATCAGGTCGACAGGGGCTGGAAACACCATATATTTT. This encodes CAIRSTGAGNTIYF.

V usage is TRBV4-3 and J usage is TRBJ2-2; 8 positions match TRBD2. In germline, CDR1 is LGHNA, CDR2 YSLEER. J gave up 6 bases and V 4 bases, and 7 bases lay outside the gene matches. The CDR3 contains 15 residues. The CDR3 region has the DNA TGCGCCAGCAGCCCCGGACTAGCTTCTCCCGGGGAGCTGTTTTTT. It translates to CASSPGLASPGELFF.

The chain joins TRBV5-6 to TRBJ2-7, with D unclear. Germline CDR1 reads SGHDT; CDR2 reads YYEEEE. Trimming left V 7 bases short and J 0 bases short, with 17 bases between. This CDR3 has 15 residues. The CDR3, as DNA: TGTGCCAGCCGGCTGGGCCCTCCCAGCTCCTACGAGCAGTACTTC. This codes for CASRLGPPSSYEQYF.

The J gene is TRBJ2-3, the V gene TRBV15, with D unresolved. From germline, CDR1 is LNHNV and CDR2 YYDKDF (reference sequence). V was clipped by 0 bases and J by 4 bases, with 11 bases between them. The CDR3 extends over 15 amino acids. The CDR3: CATSREVRDADTQYF. CDR3 DNA: TGTGCCACCAGCAGAGAGGTGCGAGATGCAGATACGCAGTATTTT.

The chain recombines TRBV28 with TRBJ2-7; D ambiguous. Germline lookup yields CDR1 MDHEN and CDR2 SYDVKM. CDR3 length: 17 residues. V lost 5 bases to trimming and J lost 3 bases, with 23 bases between them. CDR3 residues: CASSSLRRPNGVYEQYF. CDR3 coding DNA: TGTGCCAGCAGTAGTCTTAGACGGCCCAATGGAGTCTACGAGCAGTACTTC. Filled out from reference TRBV28 and TRBJ2-7, the complete variable domain reads DVKVTQSSRYLVKRTGEKVFLECVQDMDHENMFWYRQDPGLGLRLIYFSYDVKMKEKGDIPEGYSVSREKKERFSLILESASTNQTSMYLCASSSLRRPNGVYEQYFGPGTRLTVT.

This clone was recorded only once. Different DNA sequences within this sample yield the same CDR3. The chain joins TRBV25-1 to TRBJ2-3; 9 bases agree with TRBD2. There are 15 residues in the CDR3. With 5 bases clipped from V and 2 bases from J, the junction kept 5 bases outside the gene matches. Germline CDR1 and CDR2: MGHDK and SYGVNS. In DNA form, the CDR3 reads TGTGCCAGCAGTCAAGCGGGAGGCTACACAGATACGCAGTATTTT. Amino acid sequence: CASSQAGGYTDTQYF. Combining the CDR3 with reference TRBV25-1 and TRBJ2-3 gives the whole variable domain EADIYQTPRYLVIGTGKKITLECSQTMGHDKMYWYQQDPGMELHLIHYSYGVNSTEKGDLSSESTVSRIRTEHFPLTLESARPSHTSQYLCASSQAGGYTDTQYFGPGTRLTVL.

The V gene is TRBV30, the J gene TRBJ2-7; D ambiguous. CDR3 size: 11 residues. Germline V lookup: CDR1 GTSNPN, CDR2 SVGIG (reference sequence). Trimming took off 4 bases at V and 5 bases at J, with 9 bases between the two ends. CDR3 amino acids: CAWTAVDEQYF. CDR3 nucleotides: TGTGCCTGGACGGCGGTTGACGAGCAGTACTTC.

The chain carries TRBV7-6 and TRBJ2-7; no definite D call. Deletions cut 6 bases from V and 0 bases from J, with 6 bases between. The germline V gene encodes CDR1 SGHVS and CDR2 FNYEAQ. The CDR3 has 12 residues. CDR3 loop: CASSSSSYEQYF. The DNA for the CDR3 is TGTGCCAGCAGTAGTAGCTCCTACGAGCAGTACTTC. Together with reference TRBV7-6 and TRBJ2-7, the CDR3 gives the full variable domain: GAGVSQSPRYKVTKRGQDVALRCDPISGHVSLYWYRQALGQGPEFLTYFNYEAQQDKSGLPNDRFSAERPEGSISTLTIQRTEQRDSAMYRCASSSSSYEQYFGPGTRLTVT.

This chain connects TRBV7-2 to TRBJ2-3, with 13 bases fitting TRBD2. After removal of 5 bases from V and 2 bases from J, the junction contained 4 bases not matched to a gene. This CDR3 comprises 16 residues. Germline V gene lookup returns CDR1 SGHTA and CDR2 FQGNSA. CDR3 DNA: TGTGCCAGCAGCCCGGGACTAGCGGGACCCACAGATACGCAGTATTTT. As protein: CASSPGLAGPTDTQYF.

Written as DNA, the CDR3 is TGCGCCAGCAGTGAGTCCGGAGGGCGGAGCGACAGAGGAGATACGCAGTATTTT. This codes for CASSESGGRSDRGDTQYF. The V gene is TRBV10-1, the J gene TRBJ2-3, with D possibly TRBD2 on 6 matching bases. With 0 bases removed from V and 5 bases from J, the gap between germline ends came to 21 bases. The CDR3 is 18 residues long. CDR1 and CDR2 from the germline V gene are WNHNN and SYGVQD (reference sequence).

This clone is a singleton in its sample. The rearrangement uses TRBV4-1 and TRBJ2-7, with TRBD2 as a possible D gene (7 bases). The length of the CDR3 is 14 residues. V dropped 2 bases and J dropped 6 bases, with 14 bases sitting between them. Germline V CDR1 and CDR2: MGHRA, YSYEKL. Here the CDR3 reads CASSQPKGGVEQYF. The CDR3 DNA reads TGCGCCAGCAGCCAACCCAAGGGGGGGGTCGAGCAGTACTTC.

This clone was recorded only once. J is TRBJ1-1 and V is TRBV28, with 7 bases lining up with TRBD1. CDR3 size: 19 residues. The trim removed 4 bases at V and 4 bases at J, leaving 21 bases unmatched. The germline V gene has CDR1 MDHEN and CDR2 SYDVKM. CDR3 residues: CASSYGRQGSGIRGTEAFF. CDR3 bases: TGTGCCAGCAGTTATGGGCGACAGGGATCAGGTATCAGGGGCACTGAAGCTTTCTTT.

V and J are TRBV18 and TRBJ2-1, with 8 bases identical to TRBD1. This CDR3 spans 14 amino acids. The germline gives CDR1 KGHSH, CDR2 LQKENI. V lost 6 bases, J lost 2 bases, and 3 bases stayed unmatched. Here the CDR3 reads CASSPGGAYNEQFF. The CDR3 bases are TGTGCCAGCTCCCCAGGGGGCGCCTACAATGAGCAGTTCTTC.

The rearrangement uses TRBV6-5 and TRBJ1-1; 7 bases align to TRBD1. V lost 0 bases, J lost 0 bases, and 4 bases stayed unmatched. The CDR3 sequence is 16 residues long. CDR1 is MNHEY, CDR2 SVGAGI, per germline. CDR3 sequence: CASSYSLGGVNTEAFF. The DNA for the CDR3 is TGTGCCAGCAGTTACTCCTTAGGGGGCGTGAACACTGAAGCTTTCTTT.

The chain joins TRBV27 to TRBJ2-1; D is ambiguous. V was trimmed by 3 bases and J by 4 bases, leaving 7 bases between them. The germline V gene encodes CDR1 MNHEY and CDR2 SMNVEV (reference sequence). The CDR3 consists of 13 residues. Here the CDR3 reads CASSFSEYNEQFF. The CDR3 DNA reads as TGTGCCAGCAGTTTCTCCGAGTACAATGAGCAGTTCTTC.